The clone carrying this T cell receptor (beta chain) has ten or more counts. Its matching antigen is unknown. A process of 5'RACE template switching, which added a universal primer site and UMIs, was used to make TCR cDNA. TCRdb recomputed calls from the 5' RACE reads with MiXCR, one row per CDR3 protein. The sample has about 340,000 distinct CDR3 sequences, 3% to 4.5% seen once. V dropped 3 bases and J dropped 5; count of bases not matched to a gene: 11. This CDR3 comprises 16 residues. The data derive from a study of T cells after yellow fever vaccination. Study results and limitations: The secondary response was weaker but peaked faster, day 5 versus 15. Shared CD4/CD8 clonotypes were a small share, likely from convergent recombination. Highly abundant clonotypes carried over from the bulk population could end up in FACS-sorted repertoires as contaminants.

The chain is built from TRBV23-1 and TRBJ2-5; TRBD2 agrees at 8 bases. TRBV23-1 carries the ORF label, with uncertain function. The specimen comprised PBMCs, sampled 5 days after the yellow fever booster vaccination. This TCR was sampled from a man aged 18 to 29 who received the YFV17D yellow fever vaccine. In nucleotides, the CDR3 is TGCGCCAGCAGTCATCCCCGAGCGGGGGTGAAGGAGACCCAGTACTTC. Protein sequence: CASSHPRAGVKETQYF.